Below, 10 T cell receptor beta chains from the same sample are listed, as sequenced in a study of graft-versus-host responses after intestinal transplantation (dated by TCRdb to about 2021). To isolate intraepithelial and lamina propria lymphocytes from graft specimens, dithiothreitol, EDTA incubations and collagenase D digestion were used. Preparation of the library involved the immunoSEQ multiplex PCR assay. In its TCRdb copy, this immuneACCESS table keeps in-frame sequences only and misses some clones. Where compared with another copy, unresolved V genes explain less than half of these, and the others have no known cause. The sample records 16,000 or so clones, 83% of which are singletons. The top ten clones comprise 3.5% to 4% of the sample. The sample was ileum tissue, taken 580 to 600 days after intestinal transplantation. All receptors come from a human patient who received an intestinal transplant, so some T cells may come from the graft donor.

CDR3 bases: TGTGCCAGCACTCAGATCGAGGGGGTCACTGAAGCTTTCTTT. Protein sequence: CASTQIEGVTEAFF. The chain combines TRBV9 with TRBJ1-1; a weak D match, TRBD1 (6 bases). The CDR3 is 14 amino acids. Germline CDR1 SGDLS, CDR2 YYNGEE. The V end lost 6 bases, the J end lost 4 bases, and 16 bases lay between the germline ends.

This clone was recorded a few times. V and J are TRBV5-4 and TRBJ2-7; D gene uncertain. Germline CDR1 SGHNT, CDR2 YYREEE (reference sequence). The CDR3 is 13 residues long. Trimming left V 3 bases short and J 2 bases short, with 9 bases between. Written as DNA, the CDR3 is TGTGCCAGCAGCTCCAAAGGTGCCTACGAGCAGTACTTC. Translated, it gives CASSSKGAYEQYF.

This clone was picked up one time. The chain employs TRBV27 and TRBJ2-5, with D perhaps matching TRBD2 (6 bases). Per the germline V gene, CDR1 is MNHEY and CDR2 is SMNVEV (reference sequence). The CDR3 is 13 residues long. With 6 bases removed from V and 4 bases from J, the gap between germline ends came to 12 bases. CDR3 protein: CASRMGGRETQYF. Written as DNA, the CDR3 is TGTGCCAGCAGAATGGGGGGACGAGAGACCCAGTACTTC.

The chain carries TRBV7-8 and TRBJ1-2; D remains ambiguous. This CDR3 spans 14 amino acids. The germline gives CDR1 SGHVS, CDR2 FQNEAQ. The V gene lost 5 bases and the J gene lost 3 bases, with 13 bases spanning the gap. CDR3 loop: CASSTRGDDYGYTF. CDR3 sequence (DNA): TGTGCCAGCAGCACCCGGGGAGACGACTATGGCTACACCTTC.

The gene calls are TRBV9 and TRBJ1-6, with D unclear. Trimming cost V 4 bases and J 9 bases, with 8 bases left between them. Germline V gene sequence: CDR1 SGDLS, CDR2 YYNGEE. This CDR3 has 12 residues. The CDR3 DNA sequence: TGTGCCAGCAGCACTGGAACTTCACCCCTCCACTTT. It codes for CASSTGTSPLHF.

The rearrangement joins TRBV5-1 to TRBJ1-2; D call uncertain. V dropped 0 bases and J dropped 5 bases, with 11 bases sitting between them. The CDR3 is 14 amino acids. Germline values: CDR1 SGHRS, CDR2 YFSETQ. The CDR3 DNA sequence: TGCGCCAGCAGCTTGGACCGAAGCACTTATGGCTACACCTTC. As protein: CASSLDRSTYGYTF.

The V and J genes are TRBV2 and TRBJ1-3, with D unclear. CDR1 is SNHLY, CDR2 FYNNEI, per germline. This CDR3 comprises 14 residues. Trimming shortened V by 7 bases and J by 7 bases, and 17 bases separated the two germline ends. The CDR3 sequence: CASKDRQRNNTIYF. The CDR3 region has the DNA TGTGCCAGCAAAGACCGCCAGAGGAATAACACCATATATTTT.

This clone is a singleton in its sample. The chain employs TRBV10-2 and TRBJ2-7; D is unresolved. The V end was cut by 4 bases, the J end by 4 bases, with 11 bases between. Germline V gene sequence: CDR1 WSHSY, CDR2 SAAADI. The CDR3 runs to 13 residues. The CDR3 region is CASSGVMRYEQYF. The CDR3 DNA is TGCGCCAGCAGTGGGGTAATGAGGTACGAGCAGTACTTC.

This chain uses TRBV19 with TRBJ2-5, with no clear D. This CDR3 is 11 amino acids long. V gave up 5 bases and J gave up 5 bases, with 6 bases separating them. Germline V gives CDR1 LNHDA, CDR2 SQIVND (reference sequence). CDR3: CASSADETQYF. The CDR3 nucleotides read TGTGCCAGTAGTGCAGATGAGACCCAGTACTTC.

The chain employs TRBV4-1 and TRBJ2-6; D ambiguous. Per germline, CDR1 MGHRA and CDR2 YSYEKL. V lost 2 bases and J lost 3, with 5 bases in between. The CDR3 length is 14 residues. Here the CDR3 DNA reads TGCGCCAGCAGCCAACCCGGTGGGGCCAACGTCCTGACTTTC. This sequence encodes CASSQPGGANVLTF.